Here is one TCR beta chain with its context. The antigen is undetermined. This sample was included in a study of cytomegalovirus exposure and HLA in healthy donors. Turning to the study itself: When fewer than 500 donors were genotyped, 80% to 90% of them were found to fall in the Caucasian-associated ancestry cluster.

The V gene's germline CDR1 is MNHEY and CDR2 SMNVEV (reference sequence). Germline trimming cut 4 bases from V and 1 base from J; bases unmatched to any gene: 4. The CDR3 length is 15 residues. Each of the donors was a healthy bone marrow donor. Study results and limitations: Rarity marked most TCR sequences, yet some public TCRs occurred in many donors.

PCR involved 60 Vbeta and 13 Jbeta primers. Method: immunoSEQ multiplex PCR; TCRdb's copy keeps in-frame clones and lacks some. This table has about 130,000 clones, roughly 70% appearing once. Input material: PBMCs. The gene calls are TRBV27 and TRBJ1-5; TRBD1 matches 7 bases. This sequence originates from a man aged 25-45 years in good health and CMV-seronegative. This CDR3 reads CASSSSGGSNQPQHF. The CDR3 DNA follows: TGTGCCAGCAGTTCTTCAGGGGGGAGCAATCAGCCCCAGCATTTT.